The clone carrying this T cell receptor (beta chain) has ten or more counts. The sample comes from a study of T cells after yellow fever vaccination. Across the whole study: SMART-Seq v4 Ultra Low Input handled preparation of low-cell-number fractions. Study findings and constraints: In FACS-sorted repertoires, abundant clonotypes from the bulk population could appear as contaminants. A small proportion of clonotypes was detected in both the CD4 and CD8 compartments.

Germline-derived CDR1 and CDR2 are SQVTM and ANQGSEA. V was pared by 8 bases and J by 8 bases, with 19 bases between. The CDR3 length is 13 residues. TCRdb passed the 5' RACE reads through MiXCR, listing each CDR3 protein once. The repertoire has 45,000 to 60,000 distinct CDR3 sequences, about 6.3% of them found once; the top ten carry less than 25%. J is TRBJ2-1 and V is TRBV29-1; possibly TRBD2 for D (6 bases). The sequence was obtained from a man aged 18 to 29 who received the YFV17D yellow fever vaccine. The sample was CD8+ T cells not binding an NS4B(214-222) dextramer, sorted from PBMCs, taken roughly 47 days after the first yellow fever vaccination. CDR3 coding DNA: TGCAGCCACCGGGGGATCGACTTCTATGAGCAGTTCTTC. It codes for CSHRGIDFYEQFF.